These 15 T cell receptor beta chains were sequenced from one sample in a study of tumor-infiltrating lymphocytes in localized non-small cell lung cancer. Some clones are missing from TCRdb's copy, which holds only in-frame ones; the method was immunoSEQ multiplex PCR. The sample holds tens of thousands of clones, approximately 71% seen once. The sample taken for sequencing was lung tumor tissue. Receptors originate from a human donor with non-small cell lung cancer.

The chain employs TRBV18 and TRBJ2-2, with TRBD2 identical over 7 bases. There are 16 residues in the CDR3. V dropped 2 bases and J dropped 5; count of bases not matched to a gene: 8. Germline V gives CDR1 KGHSH, CDR2 LQKENI. The CDR3 is CASSPRREWWTGELFF. The CDR3 DNA reads as TGTGCCAGCTCACCAAGGCGGGAGTGGTGGACCGGGGAGCTGTTTTTT.

V usage is TRBV5-6 and J usage is TRBJ2-3; 11 positions match TRBD2. The CDR3 totals 18 residues. Looked up from germline, CDR1 is SGHDT and CDR2 is YYEEEE. V lost 4 bases and J lost 3; bases outside the gene matches: 13. The CDR3 reads CASSVAGGPRTRTDTQYF. The CDR3 DNA is TGTGCCAGCAGCGTAGCGGGAGGGCCCCGTACACGGACAGATACGCAGTATTTT.

The J gene is TRBJ1-3, the V gene TRBV10-3; D gene unclear. Per germline, CDR1 ENHRY and CDR2 SYGVKD. V shed 10 bases and J shed 1 base, with 11 bases lying between them. The CDR3 has 13 residues. CDR3 nucleotide sequence: TGTGCCACTAGTACAGATTCTGGAAACACCATATATTTT. This codes for CATSTDSGNTIYF.

This chain uses TRBV6-1 with TRBJ1-1; 11 positions agree with TRBD1. The germline V gene has CDR1 MNHNS and CDR2 SASEGT. V lost 8 bases, J lost 2 bases, and 4 bases stayed unmatched. This CDR3 region has 14 residues. The CDR3 region is CASWDRGINTEAFF. CDR3 sequence (DNA): TGTGCCAGCTGGGACAGGGGGATCAACACTGAAGCTTTCTTT.

The V and J genes are TRBV4-3 and TRBJ1-1; weak D call: TRBD1 (6 bases). Trimming took 1 base from V and 0 from J, leaving 15 bases between them. This CDR3 contains 17 residues. The germline V gene has CDR1 LGHNA and CDR2 YSLEER. Written as DNA, the CDR3 is TGCGCCAGCAGCCAAGGGATAACAGGGACTTTGAACACTGAAGCTTTCTTT. This translates into CASSQGITGTLNTEAFF.

This clone was counted a few times. The CDR3 DNA sequence: TGTGCCAGCAGCGCGGATATCAATCAGCCCCAGCATTTT. Encoded protein: CASSADINQPQHF. The chain carries TRBV7-2 and TRBJ1-5; no reliable D call. Germline loops: CDR1 SGHTA, CDR2 FQGNSA. Trimming stripped 5 bases from V and 3 bases from J, with 8 bases between. CDR3 length: 13 residues.

The genes are TRBV27 and TRBJ1-5, with TRBD1 matching over 7 bases. With V trimmed by 5 bases and J by 4 bases, 2 bases remained unmatched. Germline values: CDR1 MNHEY, CDR2 SMNVEV (reference sequence). The CDR3 runs 13 residues. CDR3 nucleotides: TGTGCCAGCAGTGCAGGGGGGAATCAGCCCCAGCATTTT. Translating it yields CASSAGGNQPQHF.

V is TRBV7-9 and J is TRBJ1-5, with D possibly matching TRBD1 (6 bases). This CDR3 comprises 14 residues. Germline CDR1 reads SEHNR; CDR2 reads FQNEAQ (reference sequence). V lost 3 bases, J lost 2 bases, and 8 bases lay in between. CDR3 in amino acids: CASSFSGGNQPQHF. The CDR3 bases are TGTGCCAGCAGCTTTTCAGGGGGCAATCAGCCCCAGCATTTT.

The chain recombines TRBV19 with TRBJ1-4, with 7 positions matching TRBD1. The J segment lost 4 bases and the V segment lost 7 bases, leaving 9 bases of the junction unmatched. CDR3 length equals 15 residues. Germline V gives CDR1 LNHDA, CDR2 SQIVND (reference sequence). For the CDR3, the DNA is TGTGCCAGTACCCCTCGGGACAGCCTTAATGAAAAACTGTTTTTT. It codes for CASTPRDSLNEKLFF.

This chain uses TRBV7-9 with TRBJ1-3, with TRBD1 as a possible D gene (6 bases). V was cut by 5 bases and J by 0 bases, with 17 bases left in between. The CDR3 is 17 amino acids. CDR1 SEHNR and CDR2 FQNEAQ come from the germline V gene (reference sequence). The CDR3 is CASSPVGGPVSGNTIYF. The CDR3 DNA reads as TGTGCCAGCAGCCCAGTAGGGGGGCCGGTCTCTGGAAACACCATATATTTT.

This clone showed up just once. The chain combines TRBV7-2 with TRBJ1-1; 12 nucleotides align to TRBD1. The CDR3 runs 18 residues. V was pared by 3 bases and J by 0 bases, with 8 bases of the junction left unmatched. The germline V gene encodes CDR1 SGHTA and CDR2 FQGNSA. Here the CDR3 DNA reads TGTGCCAGCAGCTTGGGACAGGGGGCCTCGTGGATGAACACTGAAGCTTTCTTT. Amino acid sequence: CASSLGQGASWMNTEAFF.

J is TRBJ2-2 and V is TRBV18; 7 nucleotides align to TRBD1. Germline V gene sequence: CDR1 KGHSH, CDR2 LQKENI. The CDR3 spans 16 residues. V trimming: 5 bases; J trimming: 1 base; junction bases outside the gene matches: 7. DNA for the CDR3: TGTGCCAGCTCATTACAGGGGCTAAAGAACACCGGGGAGCTGTTTTTT. As protein: CASSLQGLKNTGELFF.

The genes are TRBV5-8 and TRBJ2-2; possible D gene TRBD2, 6 bases. In germline, CDR1 is SGHTS, CDR2 YDEGEE. V was pared by 4 bases and J by 5 bases, with 21 bases between. The CDR3 consists of 17 residues. The CDR3 reads CASSPAAGRKLTGELFF. In nucleotides, the CDR3 is TGTGCCAGCAGCCCCGCGGCGGGGCGGAAACTGACCGGGGAGCTGTTTTTT. Complete variable domain (other parts from reference TRBV5-8 and TRBJ2-2): EAGVTQSPTHLIKTRGQQATLRCSPISGHTSVYWYQQALGLGLQFLLWYDEGEERNRGNFPPRFSGRQFPNYSSELNVNALELEDSALYLCASSPAAGRKLTGELFFGEGSRLTVL.

The CDR3 DNA sequence: TGTGCCAGCAGCTTAGGGCGGGAGGCCTCCTACAATGAGCAGTTCTTC. Amino acid sequence: CASSLGREASYNEQFF. V gene TRBV5-4 combines with J gene TRBJ2-1; 8 bases are a match to TRBD2. V shed 2 bases and J 0 bases; nucleotides not matched to a gene: 4. Germline V CDR1 and CDR2: SGHNT, YYREEE (reference sequence). The length of the CDR3 is 16 residues.

This clone was recorded a few times. The chain combines TRBV2 with TRBJ2-3; 10 nucleotides agree with TRBD2. J lost 6 bases, V lost 6 bases, and 12 bases had no gene match. Germline CDR1 SNHLY, CDR2 FYNNEI. This CDR3 is built from 16 residues. The CDR3 bases are TGTGCCAGCAGGCTCTGGACTAGCGGTCTGGGTGATACGCAGTATTTT. Protein product: CASRLWTSGLGDTQYF.